These 8 T cell receptor beta chains originate from one sample sequenced in a study of cytomegalovirus exposure and HLA in healthy donors. Researchers ran the PCR with 60 Vbeta and 13 Jbeta primers. Sequenced by immunoSEQ multiplex PCR; TCRdb stores in-frame clones only, minus some. The data contain about 180,000 clones, roughly four fifths of them seen just once; the ten biggest clones take up approximately 2.3%. The specimen sequenced was PBMCs. The receptors derive from a female donor in good health and CMV-seronegative.

Only one count was recorded for this clone. This chain joins TRBV15 and TRBJ2-3; 13 positions agree with TRBD2. Germline assignment: CDR1 LNHNV and CDR2 YYDKDF (reference sequence). J was trimmed by 1 base and V by 4 bases; bases with no gene match: 2. This CDR3 has 16 amino acids. CDR3 loop: CATSTGTSGGTDTQYF. CDR3 DNA sequence: TGTGCCACCAGCACAGGGACTAGCGGGGGCACAGATACGCAGTATTTT.

This clone has just one count. This sequence joins TRBV4-1 and TRBJ2-2; a weak D match, TRBD2 (6 bases). The V gene's germline CDR1 is MGHRA and CDR2 YSYEKL. The CDR3 contains 16 residues. Between the trimmed V and J ends, which lost 1 base and 2 bases, there was a span of 11 bases. The CDR3 protein is CASSQGSGLNTGELFF. The CDR3 coding sequence is TGCGCCAGCAGCCAAGGCAGCGGGTTAAACACCGGGGAGCTGTTTTTT.

This clone was detected once. The chain has TRBV6-4 and TRBJ2-3; possible D gene TRBD1, 5 bases. The V end lost 2 bases, the J end lost 3 bases, and 12 bases lay between the germline ends. Germline CDR1 is MRHNA and CDR2 is SNTAGT. The CDR3 has 15 residues. This CDR3 reads CASSDGQGGTDTQYF. CDR3 coding DNA: TGTGCCAGCAGTGACGGGCAGGGTGGTACAGATACGCAGTATTTT.

J is TRBJ2-7 and V is TRBV11-2, with 15 bases fitting TRBD2. V dropped 5 bases and J dropped 3; count of bases not matched to a gene: 2. The CDR3 spans 15 residues. Per germline, CDR1 SGHAT and CDR2 FQNNGV. CDR3 sequence (DNA): TGTGCCAGCAGCGCGGGACTAGCGGGAGGCTACGAGCAGTACTTC. Translation: CASSAGLAGGYEQYF.

V gene TRBV4-1 combines with J gene TRBJ2-1, with 13 bases identical to TRBD2. Germline lookup yields CDR1 MGHRA and CDR2 YSYEKL. V gave up 4 bases and J gave up 8 bases; unmatched junction bases: 8. The length of the CDR3 is 16 residues. The CDR3: CASSPELAGGGDEQFF. The CDR3, as DNA: TGCGCCAGCAGCCCAGAACTAGCGGGGGGGGGCGATGAGCAGTTCTTC.

This clone came up a few times. The chain couples TRBV2 to TRBJ1-2; D is uncertain. The CDR3 is 13 residues long. V was trimmed by 6 bases and J by 4 bases, leaving 12 bases between them. Germline V gene sequence: CDR1 SNHLY, CDR2 FYNNEI. The CDR3 DNA follows: TGTGCCAGCAGGATCACAATTGGCTATGGCTACACCTTC. Amino acid sequence: CASRITIGYGYTF.

This rearrangement joins TRBV6-6 to TRBJ2-7; TRBD2 is a possible D gene (5 bases). The CDR3 loop spans 12 amino acids. V was trimmed by 8 bases and J by 3 bases, leaving 11 bases between them. The germline CDR1 and CDR2 sequences are MNHNY and SVGAGI (reference sequence). Written as DNA, the CDR3 is TGTGCCAGCCTTGCGGGTGGCTACGAGCAGTACTTC. Its protein product is CASLAGGYEQYF.

The chain uses TRBV28 and TRBJ2-7; TRBD2 is a possible D gene (6 bases). From germline, CDR1 is MDHEN and CDR2 SYDVKM. This CDR3 has 13 residues. Trimming took 7 bases from V and 4 from J, leaving 14 bases between them. CDR3 protein: CASTPGGTYEQYF. In DNA form, the CDR3 reads TGTGCCAGCACGCCCGGGGGTACTTACGAGCAGTACTTC.